The rows below give T cell receptor beta chains drawn from one sample of a study of siplizumab effects on memory and regulatory T cells. These TCRs are of unknown antigen specificity. The protocol was immunoSEQ multiplex PCR, while the TCRdb copy is restricted to in-frame clones and leaves out a portion. The sample yields about 14,000 clones, approximately 48% seen once. The sequenced sample consisted of CFSE-low (dividing) CD4+ T cells sorted from an allogeneic mixed lymphocyte reaction. These receptors originate from a human donor in good health; the cells came from an allogeneic mixed lymphocyte reaction. Each CDR3 is given with its conserved first and last residue. D genes are given only for firm matches. Clone sizes are given selectively: once, few, many, or a class where the clone is expanded.

medium-sized | TRBJ1-6 | NA | TRBV2 | TGTGCCAGCAGTGAGCCGGGGAACTCACCCCTCCACTTT | CASSEPGNSPLHF
NA | TRBJ2-1 | NA | TRBV11-3 | TGTGCCAGCAGCTTAGAACGGATAGAAACTGAGCAGTTCTTC | CASSLERIETEQFF
NA | TRBJ2-7 | NA | TRBV18 | TGTGCCAGCTCAACTACTGGCCTCCCCCTCTACGAGCAGTACTTC | CASSTTGLPLYEQYF
NA | TRBJ2-1 | TRBD2 | TRBV5-1 | TGCGCCAGCAGCCCTAGCGGGGAGAACAATGAGCAGTTCTTC | CASSPSGENNEQFF
few | TRBJ2-7 | TRBD2 | TRBV30 | TGTGCCTGGAGTGGTCTAGCGGGCGGCGAGCAGTACTTC | CAWSGLAGGEQYF
NA | TRBJ2-5 | NA | TRBV5-6 | TGTGCCAGCAGCTTCCCCATGGACGAGACCCAGTACTTC | CASSFPMDETQYF
NA | TRBJ2-3 | TRBD1 | TRBV4-2 | TGTGCCAGCAGCATAAACAGGGGGTCCACAGATACGCAGTATTTT | CASSINRGSTDTQYF
few | TRBJ1-2 | NA | TRBV5-1 | TGCGCCAGCAGCTTCGATACAGGGTACGGCTACACCTTC | CASSFDTGYGYTF
NA | TRBJ2-1 | NA | TRBV11-2 | TGTGCCAGCAGCTTAGAAGTAGGGTGGAATGAGCAGTTCTTC | CASSLEVGWNEQFF
few | TRBJ2-1 | NA | TRBV5-1 | TGCGCCAGCAGCCCGGACAACACGGAAGAGCAGTTCTTC | CASSPDNTEEQFF
few | TRBJ1-1 | NA | TRBV18 | TGTGCCAGCTCACAACTTTTAGACACTGAAGCTTTCTTT | CASSQLLDTEAFF
medium-sized | TRBJ2-7 | NA | TRBV30 | TGTGCCTGGAGTCCCCGGACAGACTACGAGCAGTACTTC | CAWSPRTDYEQYF
NA | TRBJ1-2 | NA | TRBV19 | TGTGCCAGTAGTTCGACAGGATACTATGGCTACACCTTC | CASSSTGYYGYTF
NA | TRBJ2-3 | NA | TRBV7-2 | TGTGCCAGCAGCCTGGGGCCAGATACGCAGTATTTT | CASSLGPDTQYF
NA | TRBJ1-1 | NA | TRBV29-1 | TGCAGCGTTGTGATGGTAACTGAAGCTTTCTTT | CSVVMVTEAFF
few | TRBJ1-1 | NA | TRBV30 | TGTGCCTGGAGTAGTGGGGGAAAAGCTTTCTTT | CAWSSGGKAFF
NA | TRBJ2-5 | NA | TRBV19 | TGTGCCAGTAGTCCCCGACAGACCCAAGAGACCCAGTACTTC | CASSPRQTQETQYF
few | TRBJ1-2 | NA | TRBV6-6 | TGTGCCAGCAGCCCGGGGCCCGGCCATGGCTACACCTTC | CASSPGPGHGYTF
medium-sized | TRBJ2-3 | NA | TRBV6-5 | TGTGCCAGCAGCCAGGGGACAGATACGCAGTATTTT | CASSQGTDTQYF
NA | TRBJ1-1 | NA | TRBV18 | TGTGCCAGCTCACCAGCACAGGGTACTGAAGCTTTCTTT | CASSPAQGTEAFF
few | TRBJ1-1 | NA | TRBV18 | TGTGCCAGCTCACTGGGGGGGGCCGTGAAGGGCACTGAAGCTTTCTTT | CASSLGGAVKGTEAFF
few | TRBJ2-5 | NA | TRBV11-2 | TGTGCCAGCAGCGCTGGGGAGACCCAGTACTTC | CASSAGETQYF
NA | TRBJ2-3 | TRBD2 | TRBV7-2 | TGTGCCAGCAGTCCTAGCGGAGTCCGCACAGATACGCAGTATTTT | CASSPSGVRTDTQYF
NA | TRBJ1-4 | NA | TRBV29-1 | TGCAGCGTTGTAGAACCAACTAATGAAAAACTGTTTTTT | CSVVEPTNEKLFF
NA | TRBJ2-5 | TRBD2 | TRBV2 | TGTGCCAGCAGGGATGGGGGGGTGCGGGAGACCCAGTACTTC | CASRDGGVRETQYF
few | TRBJ2-3 | NA | TRBV2 | TGTGCCAGTAGACTAGAGGGCACAGATACGCAGTATTTT | CASRLEGTDTQYF